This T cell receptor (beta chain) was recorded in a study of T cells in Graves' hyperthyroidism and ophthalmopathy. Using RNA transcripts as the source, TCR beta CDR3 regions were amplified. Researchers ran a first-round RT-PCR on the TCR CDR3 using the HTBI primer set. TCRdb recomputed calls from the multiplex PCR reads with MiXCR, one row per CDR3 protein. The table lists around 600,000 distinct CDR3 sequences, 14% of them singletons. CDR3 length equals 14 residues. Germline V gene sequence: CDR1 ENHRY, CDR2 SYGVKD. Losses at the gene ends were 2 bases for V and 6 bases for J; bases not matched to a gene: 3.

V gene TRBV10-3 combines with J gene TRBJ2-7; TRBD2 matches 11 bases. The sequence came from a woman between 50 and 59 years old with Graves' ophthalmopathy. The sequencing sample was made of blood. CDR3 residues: CAISEPGLAAEQYF. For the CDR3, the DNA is TGTGCCATCAGTGAGCCGGGACTAGCGGCCGAGCAGTACTTC.